This T cell receptor beta chain was retrieved from a study of T-cell memory formation after mild COVID-19 (dated by TCRdb to 2020 to 2022). With respect to the entire study: TCR sequence clusters from the two donors were found to be largely donor specific. The cohort was made up of two young adult volunteers, one female and one male, who were previously healthy. In a couple of donors, T-cell clones that expanded and contracted after mild COVID-19 were followed by sequencing TCRalpha and TCRbeta repertoires longitudinally.

Beyond this particular receptor, the publication reports: Some responding clones were detected in pre-infection memory, which suggested that pre-existing cross-reactive memory T cells had joined the SARS-CoV-2 response. Contracting CD4+ clones were located mainly in the CM and EM memory subsets, whereas CD8+ clones were found to be enriched in EMRA. Only a couple of mild cases were covered by the study, and larger cohorts that include severe cases with pre-infection samples were considered necessary. Whether the second-wave clones peaking on day 37 were SARS-CoV-2 specific was not confirmed. Balanced CD4/CD8 phenotypes were observed for clones contracting from day 15 to 85, whereas a bias towards CD4+ was observed for a second wave of clones expanding from day 15 to 37.

The run used an Illumina NovaSeq 6000. TCRalpha and TCRbeta cDNA libraries were built by 5'RACE with constant-segment primers, adding sample barcodes and unique molecular identifiers. Trizol reagent was used to extract RNA from every sample. Amplification of the libraries took two PCR steps, and the second step added a second sample barcode plus Illumina TruSeq adapters. Sequencing of libraries was performed on an Illumina NovaSeq with 2 x 150 bp paired-end reads. For the original study's pipeline: With migec v1.2.7, reads were demultiplexed and then collapsed into UMI-guided consensus sequences. Using mixcr v2.1.11, UMI consensuses were aligned to TRA and TRB V and J templates and then assembled into clonotypes. Clonotypes were classified as expanded or contracted when called significant by both edgeR and NoisET, with noise models trained on biological replicates. For edgeR calls, the thresholds were a false discovery rate-adjusted p below 0.01 and a log2 fold-change of 1. As an exploratory analysis of dynamics, PCA with hierarchical clustering was applied to max-normalized trajectories of the 1000 most abundant clonotypes. Each responding clone was given a CD4 or CD8 phenotype based on the CD4+ and CD8+ repertoires, which had been sequenced separately. Clones were called with MiXCR by TCRdb after fastp trimmed the public reads at Q25, and only in-frame beta chains were retained. Rows matching on CDR3 protein sequence are summarized as one entry with the most common DNA and genes. TCRdb, rather than the study authors, made the V and J calls. Here the sample has under 550,000 distinct CDR3 sequences; 18% occur a single time. The top ten hold about a fifth of the sample.

PBMCs were isolated by Ficoll-Paque density gradient centrifugation. Taken from cysteine to phenylalanine, the CDR3 has 13 residues. This entry keeps only the CDR3 DNA: 39 bases, framed from base 1. V is pruned by 0 bases and J by 4 bases, leaving 1 base of the junction without a gene match. CDR1 and CDR2 are drawn from the germline V gene: SGHRS, YFSETQ. A word on this clonotype: It has no known antigen specificity. No much larger clone exists at a distance of one base, and base qualities are not known.

Specimen: PBMCs or a T cell subset sorted from them (not recorded which). The chain joins TRBV5-1 to TRBJ2-7; TRBD1 lines up with 7 middle nucleotides. This sequence was found in a man aged 18 to 30 who had mild COVID-19 (a few samples of this study predate the infection). The sample titles of this study are shuffled in the database, so cell type and time point are left out; the donor was told from shared clones. The DNA is as follows: TGCGCCAGCAGCTTGGGGGACAGATACGAGCAGTACTTC. Its amino acids are CASSLGDRYEQYF.